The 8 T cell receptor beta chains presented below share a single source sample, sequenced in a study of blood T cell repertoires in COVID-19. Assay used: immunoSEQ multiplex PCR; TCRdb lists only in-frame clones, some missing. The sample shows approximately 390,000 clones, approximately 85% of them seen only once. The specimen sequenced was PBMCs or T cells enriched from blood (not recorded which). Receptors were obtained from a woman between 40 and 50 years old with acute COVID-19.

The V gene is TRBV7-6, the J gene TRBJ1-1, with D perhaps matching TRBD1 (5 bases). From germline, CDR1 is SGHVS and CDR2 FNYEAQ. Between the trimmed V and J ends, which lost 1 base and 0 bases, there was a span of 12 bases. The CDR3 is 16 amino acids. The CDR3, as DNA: TGTGCCAGCAGCTTAGGACAGCCTGCGGTGAACACTGAAGCTTTCTTT. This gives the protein CASSLGQPAVNTEAFF.

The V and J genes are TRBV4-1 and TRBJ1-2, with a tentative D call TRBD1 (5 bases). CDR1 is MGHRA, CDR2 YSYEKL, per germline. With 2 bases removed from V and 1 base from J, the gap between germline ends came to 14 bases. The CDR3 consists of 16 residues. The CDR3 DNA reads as TGCGCCAGCAGCCAACCAGGACAACCCCTTAACTATGGCTACACCTTC. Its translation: CASSQPGQPLNYGYTF.

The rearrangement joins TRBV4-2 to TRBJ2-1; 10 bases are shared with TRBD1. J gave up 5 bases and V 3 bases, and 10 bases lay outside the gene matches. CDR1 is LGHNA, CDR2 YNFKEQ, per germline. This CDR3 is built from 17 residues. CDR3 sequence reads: CASSHPPGTGEDNEQFF. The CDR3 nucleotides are TGTGCCAGCAGCCATCCCCCCGGGACAGGGGAAGACAATGAGCAGTTCTTC.

As DNA, the CDR3 is TGTGCCAGCAGTGTTAGACAGGACAATGAGCAGTTCTTC. Amino acid sequence: CASSVRQDNEQFF. The chain carries TRBV2 and TRBJ2-1, with D possibly matching TRBD1 (6 bases). Trimming took 4 bases from V and 5 from J, leaving 9 bases between them. The CDR3 extends over 13 amino acids. Germline loops: CDR1 SNHLY, CDR2 FYNNEI. Full variable domain (rest looked up from reference TRBV2 and TRBJ2-1): EPEVTQTPSHQVTQMGQEVILRCVPISNHLYFYWYRQILGQKVEFLVSFYNNEISEKSEIFDDQFSVERPDGSNFTLKIRSTKLEDSAMYFCASSVRQDNEQFFGPGTRLTVL.

In DNA, the CDR3 is TGTGCCTGGAGTGAAAGACAGGGGTCCTATAATTCACCCCTCCACTTT. Its protein is CAWSERQGSYNSPLHF. The V call is TRBV30, the J call TRBJ1-6; 8 bases map to TRBD1. Germline CDR1 and CDR2: GTSNPN and SVGIG (reference sequence). V dropped 1 base and J dropped 1; count of bases not matched to a gene: 3. The length of the CDR3 is 16 residues.

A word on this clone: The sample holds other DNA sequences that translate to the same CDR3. The DNA for the CDR3 is TGCGCCAGCAGCTTAGGCGGTCAGAACACTGAAGCTTTCTTT. Its protein is CASSLGGQNTEAFF. V and J are TRBV5-1 and TRBJ1-1; D not certain. The CDR3 contains 14 residues. Trimming took 2 bases from V and 1 from J, leaving 9 bases between them. Germline V gives CDR1 SGHRS, CDR2 YFSETQ.

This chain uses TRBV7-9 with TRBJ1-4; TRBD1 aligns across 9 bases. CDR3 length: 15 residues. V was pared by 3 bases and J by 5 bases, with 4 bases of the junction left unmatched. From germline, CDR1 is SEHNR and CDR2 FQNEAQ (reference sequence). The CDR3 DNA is TGTGCCAGCAGCTTCGACAGGGGGGGCAATGAAAAACTGTTTTTT. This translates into CASSFDRGGNEKLFF.

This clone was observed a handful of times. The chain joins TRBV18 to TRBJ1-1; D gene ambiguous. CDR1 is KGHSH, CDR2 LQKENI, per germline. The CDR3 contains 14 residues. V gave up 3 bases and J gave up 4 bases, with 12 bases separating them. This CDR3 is CASSPPVEGTEAFF. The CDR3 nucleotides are TGTGCCAGCTCACCCCCGGTGGAGGGCACTGAAGCTTTCTTT.